The following is a T cell receptor (beta chain) sequence with its context. The source of the sample is a study of shared clonotypes between healthy human individuals. Using immunoSEQ multiplex PCR, the repertoire was profiled, and TCRdb retains in-frame clones only, with some absent. The sample has 2 million to 2.5 million clones; under 97% are singletons. Sequenced material: naive CD4+ T cells sorted from blood. Subset in this sample: CD45RA+ positively selected. This TCR was recovered from a man between 18 and 29 years old in good health.

The DNA of the CDR3 is TGTGCCAGCAGCTCTGGACAGTACTTTGGGTATGGCTACACCTTC. It codes for CASSSGQYFGYGYTF. The chain recombines TRBV9 with TRBJ1-2; tentatively, D is TRBD1 (6 bases). This CDR3 has 15 residues. The V end was cut by 4 bases, the J end by 5 bases, with 18 bases between. Germline V gives CDR1 SGDLS, CDR2 YYNGEE.